This T cell receptor (beta chain) comes out of a study of CD8 T cells in ankylosing spondylitis. TCRdb passed the 5' RACE reads through MiXCR, listing each CDR3 protein once. The table records some 450,000 distinct CDR3 sequences, roughly 17% of them present only once. As to this clonotype: Its antigen is still unknown.

General study results and limits: Typical of ankylosing spondylitis blood, it appeared, was a TCR beta motif of eight highly homologous variants.

The CDR3 spans 15 residues. V lost 4 bases, J lost 4 bases, and 7 bases stayed unmatched. Looked up from germline, CDR1 is SGHVS and CDR2 is FQNEAQ. Material: blood, either unsorted or a sorted T cell fraction (not recorded which). This TCR was sampled from a male donor with ankylosing spondylitis. The rearrangement joins TRBV7-8 to TRBJ2-1, with TRBD2 matching over 7 bases. Here the CDR3 DNA reads TGTGCCAGCAGCTCTTCTAGCGGCAATTACAATGAGCAGTTCTTC. This gives the protein CASSSSSGNYNEQFF.